These 10 T cell receptor beta chains were sequenced from one sample in a study of shared clonotypes between healthy human individuals (TCRdb year 2020). For the CD8 naive samples, CD45RO-negative cells were positively selected for CCR7, yielding a CD45RA+CCR7+ population from which TemRA cells were excluded. Library preparation was by the immunoSEQ multiplex PCR assay. The table was pulled from immuneACCESS by TCRdb, which kept in-frame rearrangements only. Such tables lose some clones; where checked, under half of the loss comes from unresolved V genes, and the rest has no known cause. The table for this sample lists fewer than 850,000 clones; approximately 97% of them were counted only once. Of the sample, over 0.2% is held by the ten largest clones. Sequencing was performed on naive CD8+ T cells sorted from blood. What the cell subset or site label conveys for this sample: CD45RA+CCR7+. These receptors came from a man younger than 40 in good health.

This chain links TRBV29-1 with TRBJ2-5; D is possibly TRBD1 (6 bases). Trimming removed 1 base at V and 3 bases at J, with 18 bases between. This CDR3 spans 16 amino acids. Looked up from germline, CDR1 is SQVTM and CDR2 is ANQGSEA. The DNA for the CDR3 is TGCAGCGTTGAAGGTGGGGAGCCAAGGACAGAAGAGACCCAGTACTTC. It specifies CSVEGGEPRTEETQYF.

The chain combines TRBV7-3 with TRBJ2-1, with 8 bases that match TRBD2. J was trimmed by 2 bases and V by 4 bases; bases with no gene match: 4. CDR1 and CDR2 (germline): SGHTA, FQGTGA. The CDR3 is 15 residues long. The CDR3 DNA is TGTGCCAGCAGCTCCCAAGCGGGAGCCTACAATGAGCAGTTCTTC. This sequence encodes CASSSQAGAYNEQFF.

J is TRBJ2-3 and V is TRBV6-6; TRBD1 matches at 7 bases. CDR3 length: 16 amino acids. J gave up 2 bases and V 0 bases, and 5 bases lay outside the gene matches. Germline V CDR1 and CDR2: MNHNY, SVGAGI (reference sequence). The CDR3 sequence is CASSYSSQGVTDTQYF. As DNA, the CDR3 is TGTGCCAGCAGTTACTCGAGCCAGGGGGTCACAGATACGCAGTATTTT.

The chain is built from TRBV29-1 and TRBJ2-2; no reliable D call. V lost 0 bases and J lost 2, with 13 bases in between. Germline loops: CDR1 SQVTM, CDR2 ANQGSEA. CDR3 length: 16 residues. The CDR3: CSVEEGSPINTGELFF. The CDR3 DNA is TGCAGCGTTGAAGAGGGTAGCCCAATCAACACCGGGGAGCTGTTTTTT.

Of note for this clone: Sequence at one end of the junction differs from germline and may be a read error. The rearrangement links TRBV28 to TRBJ2-2; weak D call: TRBD1 (5 bases). The length of the CDR3 is 15 residues. Germline loops: CDR1 MDHEN, CDR2 SYDVKM. The CDR3 coding sequence is TGTGCCAGCACTTTAATCAGGGAAATCACCGGGGAGCTGTTTTTT. Its protein product is CASTLIREITGELFF.

The V call is TRBV27, the J call TRBJ2-3; TRBD2 is a possible D gene (6 bases). Trimming removed 3 bases from V and 6 bases from J, with 19 bases in between. This CDR3 contains 16 residues. Germline-derived CDR1 and CDR2 are MNHEY and SMNVEV (reference sequence). CDR3 protein: CASSFFGGGSMDTQYF. As DNA, the CDR3 is TGTGCCAGCAGTTTCTTCGGTGGAGGGAGTATGGATACGCAGTATTTT.

Points on this clone: Other DNA sequences from this sample encode an identical CDR3 as well. The chain carries TRBV10-1 and TRBJ2-7; 9 bases map to TRBD2. The junction had 1 base not matched to a gene; V was cut back by 4 bases and J by 0 bases. The germline CDR1 and CDR2 sequences are WNHNN and SYGVQD (reference sequence). The CDR3 runs to 14 residues. As DNA, the CDR3 is TGCGCCAGCAGTGGTAGCGGGAGCTCCTACGAGCAGTACTTC. As protein: CASSGSGSSYEQYF.

The rearrangement links TRBV15 to TRBJ2-1, with D hard to call. The germline CDR1 and CDR2 sequences are LNHNV and YYDKDF (reference sequence). The CDR3 is made up of 12 amino acids. V lost 0 bases to trimming and J lost 7 bases, with 4 bases between them. CDR3 nucleotide sequence: TGTGCCACCAGCAGAGATCGGAATGAGCAGTTCTTC. It is translated as CATSRDRNEQFF.

V usage is TRBV20-1 and J usage is TRBJ1-1, with a tentative D call TRBD1 (5 bases). The V end lost 5 bases, the J end lost 11 bases, and 6 bases lay between the germline ends. This CDR3 is built from 8 residues. CDR1 DFQATT and CDR2 SNEGSKA come from the germline V gene (reference sequence). CDR3 residues: CSAGGAFF. CDR3 coding DNA: TGCAGTGCTGGGGGGGCTTTCTTT.

The sample holds a few counts of this clone. The rearrangement joins TRBV7-8 to TRBJ2-7; the D gene is possibly TRBD2 (6 bases). Germline V gene data show CDR1 as SGHVS and CDR2 as FQNEAQ. The CDR3 covers 15 residues. The V gene lost 5 bases and the J gene lost 3 bases, with 17 bases spanning the gap. The CDR3 loop is CASSGGSNHLYEQYF. The CDR3 DNA is TGTGCCAGCAGCGGAGGGAGCAATCACCTCTACGAGCAGTACTTC.